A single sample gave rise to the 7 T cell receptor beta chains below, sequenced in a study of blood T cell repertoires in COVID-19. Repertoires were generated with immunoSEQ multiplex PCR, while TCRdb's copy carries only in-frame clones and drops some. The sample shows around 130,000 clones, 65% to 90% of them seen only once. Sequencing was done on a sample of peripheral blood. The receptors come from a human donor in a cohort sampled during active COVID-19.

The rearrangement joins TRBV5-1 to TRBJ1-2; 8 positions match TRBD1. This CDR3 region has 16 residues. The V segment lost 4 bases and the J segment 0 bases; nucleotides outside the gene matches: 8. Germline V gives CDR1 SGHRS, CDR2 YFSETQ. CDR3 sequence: CASSRQGTGSNYGYTF. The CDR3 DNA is TGCGCCAGCAGCCGCCAAGGGACAGGCTCTAACTATGGCTACACCTTC.

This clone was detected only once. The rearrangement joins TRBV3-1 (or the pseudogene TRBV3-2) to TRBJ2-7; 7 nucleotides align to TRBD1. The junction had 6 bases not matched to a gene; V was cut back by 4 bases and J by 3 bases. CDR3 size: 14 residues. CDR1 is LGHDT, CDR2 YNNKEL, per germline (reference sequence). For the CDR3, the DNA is TGTGCCAGCAGCCTAAGGGGACAGCACTACGAGCAGTACTTC. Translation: CASSLRGQHYEQYF.

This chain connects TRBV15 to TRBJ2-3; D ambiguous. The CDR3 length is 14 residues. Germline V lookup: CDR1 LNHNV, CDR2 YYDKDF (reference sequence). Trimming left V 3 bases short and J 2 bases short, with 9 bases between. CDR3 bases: TGTGCCACCAGCAGCGACATGTCCACAGATACGCAGTATTTT. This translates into CATSSDMSTDTQYF.

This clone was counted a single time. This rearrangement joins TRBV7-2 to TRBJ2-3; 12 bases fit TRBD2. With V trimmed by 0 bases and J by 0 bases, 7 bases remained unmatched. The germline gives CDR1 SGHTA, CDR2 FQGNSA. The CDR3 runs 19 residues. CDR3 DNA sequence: TGTGCCAGCAGCTTAGCCGCCCTGGGACTAGCGGGTAGCACAGATACGCAGTATTTT. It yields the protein CASSLAALGLAGSTDTQYF.

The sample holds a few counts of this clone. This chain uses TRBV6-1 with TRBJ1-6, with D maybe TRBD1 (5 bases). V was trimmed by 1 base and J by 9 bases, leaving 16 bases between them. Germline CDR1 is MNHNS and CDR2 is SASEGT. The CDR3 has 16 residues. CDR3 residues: CASSEDGTGTSSPLHF. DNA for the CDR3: TGTGCCAGCAGTGAAGATGGTACAGGAACAAGTTCACCCCTCCACTTT.

The CDR3 sequence: CASSPAGTSGGASYNEQFF. The CDR3 coding sequence is TGTGCCAGCAGCCCCGCCGGGACTAGCGGGGGGGCCTCCTACAATGAGCAGTTCTTC. This chain uses TRBV7-9 with TRBJ2-1; 16 bases fit TRBD2. CDR1 and CDR2 (germline): SEHNR, FQNEAQ (reference sequence). This CDR3 has 19 residues. The V and J ends lost 5 bases and 0 bases, in that order; junction bases with no gene match: 7.

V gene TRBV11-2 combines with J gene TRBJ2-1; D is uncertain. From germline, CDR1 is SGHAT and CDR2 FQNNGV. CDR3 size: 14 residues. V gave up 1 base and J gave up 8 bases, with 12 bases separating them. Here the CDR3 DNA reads TGTGCCAGCAGCTTAGTTCGCCCGGGTGATGAGCAGTTCTTC. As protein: CASSLVRPGDEQFF.